One sample yielded the 27 T cell receptor beta chains listed below, sequenced in a study of cytomegalovirus exposure and HLA in healthy donors. Amplification used 60 Vbeta primers and 13 Jbeta primers. The data were produced by immunoSEQ multiplex PCR, yet TCRdb's version contains in-frame clones alone and is incomplete. The sample records about 74,000 clones, 65% to 80% being singletons. The material sequenced was PBMCs. The receptors shown here come from a woman aged 35 to 49 in good health and CMV-seropositive.

This clone was picked up one time. The chain couples TRBV28 to TRBJ1-2; no firm D call. V was shortened by 4 bases and J by 5 bases, with 17 bases between the two germline ends. CDR1 and CDR2 from the germline V gene are MDHEN and SYDVKM. The CDR3 length is 15 residues. The chain's CDR3 is CASSSETRGPYGYTF. CDR3 DNA: TGTGCCAGCAGTTCCGAGACAAGAGGGCCGTATGGCTACACCTTC.

This chain uses TRBV2 with TRBJ2-3, with 8 bases identical to TRBD2. V lost 6 bases and J lost 4; bases outside the gene matches: 9. In germline, CDR1 is SNHLY, CDR2 FYNNEI. The CDR3 consists of 15 residues. For the CDR3, the DNA is TGTGCCAGCAGCCCGAGCGGGAGCAGAGCAGATACGCAGTATTTT. This translates into CASSPSGSRADTQYF.

This clone appeared a few times. In DNA form, the CDR3 reads TGTGCCAGCAGCCAACCACAGGGGCACGAGCAGTACTTC. It codes for CASSQPQGHEQYF. The gene calls are TRBV14 and TRBJ2-7, with TRBD1 identical over 7 bases. The junction had 3 bases not matched to a gene; V was cut back by 2 bases and J by 5 bases. The germline V gene has CDR1 SGHDN and CDR2 FVKESK. This CDR3 is built from 13 residues.

V is TRBV5-1 and J is TRBJ2-5; 8 positions agree with TRBD1. Germline loops: CDR1 SGHRS, CDR2 YFSETQ. This CDR3 has 14 residues. The V and J ends lost 4 bases and 1 base, in that order; junction bases with no gene match: 3. The CDR3 reads CASSAGTGQETQYF. The CDR3 nucleotides are TGCGCCAGCAGCGCAGGGACAGGCCAAGAGACCCAGTACTTC.

This clone occurred once. The chain couples TRBV19 to TRBJ2-6; no clear D. The V end lost 4 bases, the J end lost 2 bases, and 12 bases lay between the germline ends. The V gene's germline CDR1 is LNHDA and CDR2 SQIVND (reference sequence). The CDR3 is made up of 16 amino acids. The CDR3 sequence: CASSKFRLTGANVLTF. The CDR3 DNA follows: TGTGCCAGTAGTAAATTTCGGTTAACTGGGGCCAACGTCCTGACTTTC.

The chain combines TRBV18 with TRBJ1-5; D is ambiguous. The germline V gene encodes CDR1 KGHSH and CDR2 LQKENI. The CDR3 loop spans 15 amino acids. V lost 3 bases and J 1 base, leaving 10 bases between the germline ends. DNA for the CDR3: TGTGCCAGCTCACCGCGGGAGGCGAGCAATCAGCCCCAGCATTTT. Protein: CASSPREASNQPQHF.

This clone has a single count. The chain combines TRBV5-1 with TRBJ2-3; 10 nucleotides match TRBD2. V gave up 5 bases and J gave up 3 bases; unmatched junction bases: 12. The CDR3 contains 17 residues. In germline, CDR1 is SGHRS, CDR2 YFSETQ. As DNA, the CDR3 is TGCGCCAGCAGTTACCTAGCGGGAGTTCTTGGAACAGATACGCAGTATTTT. Translated, it gives CASSYLAGVLGTDTQYF.

The V gene is TRBV14, the J gene TRBJ1-4, with 7 bases matching TRBD1. V dropped 1 base and J dropped 11; count of bases not matched to a gene: 7. CDR1 and CDR2 from the germline V gene are SGHDN and FVKESK. CDR3 size: 14 residues. CDR3 amino acids: CASSQVNRGMKLFF. Written as DNA, the CDR3 is TGTGCCAGCAGCCAAGTGAACAGGGGCATGAAACTGTTTTTT.

The V and J genes are TRBV2 and TRBJ1-2; 10 nucleotides agree with TRBD1. The germline V gene encodes CDR1 SNHLY and CDR2 FYNNEI. V lost 4 bases and J lost 12; bases outside the gene matches: 2. The CDR3 is made up of 11 amino acids. The CDR3 nucleotides read TGTGCCAGCAGTGCGGGACAGGGGCACACCTTC. Translating gives CASSAGQGHTF. The variable domain in full, completed from reference TRBV2 and TRBJ1-2, reads EPEVTQTPSHQVTQMGQEVILRCVPISNHLYFYWYRQILGQKVEFLVSFYNNEISEKSEIFDDQFSVERPDGSNFTLKIRSTKLEDSAMYFCASSAGQGHTFGSGTRLTVV.

V gene TRBV14 combines with J gene TRBJ2-5; 15 nucleotides line up with TRBD2. CDR3 length: 17 residues. The junction had 7 bases not matched to a gene; V was cut back by 4 bases and J by 4 bases. The germline CDR1 and CDR2 sequences are SGHDN and FVKESK. CDR3 sequence reads: CASSPGLAGGQGETQYF. Here the CDR3 DNA reads TGTGCCAGCAGCCCCGGACTAGCGGGGGGGCAGGGAGAGACCCAGTACTTC.

The chain carries TRBV9 and TRBJ2-3; 7 bases agree with TRBD2. The germline V gene has CDR1 SGDLS and CDR2 YYNGEE. The CDR3 totals 16 residues. With V trimmed by 0 bases and J by 1 base, 5 bases remained unmatched. The CDR3 nucleotides read TGTGCCAGCAGCGTAGGCCTAGCGGTTCGCACAGATACGCAGTATTTT. Residues: CASSVGLAVRTDTQYF.

V gene TRBV7-9 combines with J gene TRBJ2-5, with TRBD2 matching over 7 bases. CDR3 length equals 16 residues. Germline CDR1 is SEHNR and CDR2 is FQNEAQ (reference sequence). V was clipped by 1 base and J by 5 bases; unmatched bases: 10. The CDR3 DNA sequence: TGTGCCAGCAGCTTAGATCTGCGGGGGAGGGAGGAGACCCAGTACTTC. Translation: CASSLDLRGREETQYF.

The chain combines TRBV28 with TRBJ1-2; TRBD1 might be the D (6 bases). This CDR3 is 12 amino acids long. Trimming took 4 bases from V and 3 from J, leaving 6 bases between them. In germline, CDR1 is MDHEN, CDR2 SYDVKM. The CDR3 DNA is TGTGCCAGCAGTTCAGGGGACTATGGCTACACCTTC. This sequence encodes CASSSGDYGYTF.

CDR3 in amino acids: CASSLIGDTQYF. CDR3 DNA: TGTGCCAGCAGCTTAATCGGGGATACGCAGTATTTT. The V and J genes are TRBV7-9 and TRBJ2-3; D unclear. Germline loops: CDR1 SEHNR, CDR2 FQNEAQ (reference sequence). The V gene lost 2 bases and the J gene lost 6 bases, with 6 bases spanning the gap. This CDR3 is built from 12 residues.

The chain links TRBV6-1 to TRBJ1-4; the match to TRBD1 covers 8 bases. Per the germline V gene, CDR1 is MNHNS and CDR2 is SASEGT. This CDR3 comprises 15 residues. V was clipped by 4 bases and J by 6 bases; unmatched bases: 7. This CDR3 reads CASSARTGRDEKLFF. CDR3 nucleotide sequence: TGTGCCAGCAGTGCCCGGACAGGGAGGGATGAAAAACTGTTTTTT.

This chain uses TRBV10-3 with TRBJ1-1; 8 bases fit TRBD1. Trimming took 10 bases from V and 8 from J; bases not matched to a gene: 12. The CDR3 sequence is 13 residues long. In germline, CDR1 is ENHRY, CDR2 SYGVKD. Here the CDR3 DNA reads TGTGCCACCCAGGACAGGGCGAAGGCCGAAGCTTTCTTT. This translates into CATQDRAKAEAFF.

The V call is TRBV19, the J call TRBJ2-1; D is possibly TRBD2 (6 bases). The V and J ends lost 1 base and 9 bases respectively, with 16 bases between them. The CDR3 is 15 residues long. The germline V gene encodes CDR1 LNHDA and CDR2 SQIVND (reference sequence). Here the CDR3 reads CASSIAGPRRGEQFF. In DNA, the CDR3 is TGTGCCAGTAGTATAGCGGGACCCCGGAGGGGTGAGCAGTTCTTC.

This clone came up a few times. The genes are TRBV7-2 and TRBJ2-5; D is undetermined. The CDR3 is 13 residues long. Germline V gives CDR1 SGHTA, CDR2 FQGNSA. V was cut by 2 bases and J by 2 bases, with 6 bases left in between. The chain's CDR3 is CASSLTVQETQYF. The CDR3 coding sequence is TGTGCCAGCAGCTTAACGGTACAAGAGACCCAGTACTTC. Filled out from reference TRBV7-2 and TRBJ2-5, the complete variable domain reads GAGVSQSPSNKVTEKGKDVELRCDPISGHTALYWYRQSLGQGLEFLIYFQGNSAPDKSGLPSDRFSAERTGGSVSTLTIQRTQQEDSAVYLCASSLTVQETQYFGPGTRLLVL.

This chain connects TRBV4-3 to TRBJ2-3; TRBD1 agrees at 7 bases. V lost 3 bases, J lost 2 bases, and 11 bases stayed unmatched. Germline V lookup: CDR1 LGHNA, CDR2 YSLEER. This CDR3 has 17 amino acids. The CDR3 DNA reads TGCGCCAGCAGCCACAAGACAGGGTTCGGTGTCACAGATACGCAGTATTTT. This translates into CASSHKTGFGVTDTQYF.

The rearrangement uses TRBV5-4 and TRBJ1-2; 7 bases fit TRBD1. Trimming cost V 2 bases and J 12 bases; bases outside gene matches: 10. The germline V gene has CDR1 SGHNT and CDR2 YYREEE (reference sequence). This CDR3 has 13 residues. CDR3 sequence (DNA): TGTGCCAGCAGCTTTTTTTTGCAGGGGGAGGACACCTTC. The encoded protein is CASSFFLQGEDTF.

The chain uses TRBV15 and TRBJ1-5, with 7 bases identical to TRBD1. This CDR3 region has 16 residues. CDR1 is LNHNV, CDR2 YYDKDF, per germline (reference sequence). V trimming: 4 bases; J trimming: 3 bases; junction bases outside the gene matches: 9. CDR3 region: CATSKTGEVDNQPQHF. The CDR3 nucleotides read TGTGCCACCAGCAAAACAGGGGAGGTTGACAATCAGCCCCAGCATTTT.

V gene TRBV6-4 combines with J gene TRBJ2-2; 11 bases fit TRBD2. Looked up from germline, CDR1 is MRHNA and CDR2 is SNTAGT. This CDR3 spans 16 amino acids. V was pared by 5 bases and J by 10 bases, with 12 bases of the junction left unmatched. The CDR3 here is CASSSTSGTSVEELFF. The CDR3 DNA follows: TGTGCCAGCAGTTCGACTAGCGGGACGTCCGTTGAGGAGCTGTTTTTT.

The chain has TRBV28 and TRBJ2-7, with a weak D call TRBD1 (5 bases). This CDR3 contains 13 residues. The germline V and J ends were trimmed by 4 bases and 4 bases, with 11 bases remaining between them. Germline-derived CDR1 and CDR2 are MDHEN and SYDVKM. DNA of the CDR3: TGTGCCAGCAGTTCTGCAGGGATTTACGAGCAGTACTTC. It is translated as CASSSAGIYEQYF.

The chain has TRBV27 and TRBJ1-4, with TRBD1 matching 7 bases. The CDR3 contains 14 residues. CDR1 is MNHEY, CDR2 SMNVEV, per germline (reference sequence). Trimming removed 6 bases from V and 8 bases from J; junction bases left unmatched: 9. CDR3 DNA sequence: TGTGCCAGCAGCCAGACAGGGCACGGAGAAAAACTGTTTTTT. The encoded protein is CASSQTGHGEKLFF.

The chain recombines TRBV6-6 with TRBJ1-5; D gene uncertain. Germline V gives CDR1 MNHNY, CDR2 SVGAGI (reference sequence). Trimming stripped 5 bases from V and 0 bases from J, with 8 bases between. The CDR3 runs 14 residues. CDR3 amino acids: CASSPSNSNQPQHF. The CDR3 DNA reads as TGTGCCAGCAGTCCTAGTAATAGCAATCAGCCCCAGCATTTT.

In this sample, this clone turned up many times. The J gene is TRBJ1-1, the V gene TRBV4-1; 10 nucleotides match TRBD1. CDR1 and CDR2 (germline): MGHRA, YSYEKL. The CDR3 totals 14 residues. Germline trimming cut 3 bases from V and 12 bases from J; bases unmatched to any gene: 10. The CDR3 sequence: CASSHAAGTGETFF. Here the CDR3 DNA reads TGCGCCAGCAGCCACGCAGCCGGGACAGGGGAAACTTTCTTT.

The V gene is TRBV5-1, the J gene TRBJ2-5; TRBD2 aligns across 9 bases. The germline gives CDR1 SGHRS, CDR2 YFSETQ. This CDR3 is built from 14 residues. With 4 bases clipped from V and 4 bases from J, the junction kept 5 bases outside the gene matches. CDR3 region: CASSATTSGETQYF. The CDR3 DNA is TGCGCCAGCAGCGCAACGACTAGCGGAGAGACCCAGTACTTC.